The 24 T cell receptor beta chains below were found in one sample sequenced in a study of cytomegalovirus exposure and HLA in healthy donors. This PCR relied on a set of 60 Vbeta primers and 13 Jbeta primers. Assay: immunoSEQ multiplex PCR; the TCRdb copy retains only in-frame clones and omits some. The sample holds 120,000 or so clones, around 74% seen once. Specimen: PBMCs. The receptor source for this set is a man in his 60s in good health and CMV-seropositive.

The chain has TRBV7-2 and TRBJ2-1; 7 nucleotides agree with TRBD1. After removal of 1 base from V and 5 bases from J, the junction contained 5 bases not matched to a gene. Germline CDR1 reads SGHTA; CDR2 reads FQGNSA. CDR3 length: 15 amino acids. CDR3 DNA sequence: TGTGCCAGCAGCTTAGATAGGGGGCCCCACAATGAGCAGTTCTTC. It codes for CASSLDRGPHNEQFF.

The CDR3 is CASRNRRDRVYNEQFF. The DNA for the CDR3 is TGTGCCAGCAGGAACCGCCGGGACAGGGTGTACAATGAGCAGTTCTTC. The chain combines TRBV7-2 with TRBJ2-1, with 9 bases that match TRBD1. The CDR3 length is 16 residues. The junction had 10 bases not matched to a gene; V was cut back by 6 bases and J by 4 bases. CDR1 is SGHTA and CDR2 is FQGNSA in the germline V gene.

The chain couples TRBV6-5 to TRBJ1-2; 10 positions match TRBD1. This CDR3 contains 15 residues. V dropped 4 bases and J dropped 5; count of bases not matched to a gene: 7. The V gene's germline CDR1 is MNHEY and CDR2 SVGAGI. For the CDR3, the DNA is TGTGCCAGCAGTTCGACAGGGGGCGCCCTGTATGGCTACACCTTC. Its protein is CASSSTGGALYGYTF.

V and J are TRBV6-1 and TRBJ2-3, with 9 bases fitting TRBD2. Trimming removed 7 bases from V and 4 bases from J; junction bases left unmatched: 3. Germline V gene sequence: CDR1 MNHNS, CDR2 SASEGT. This CDR3 contains 13 residues. The CDR3 DNA follows: TGTGCCAGCAACGAGCGGGGGGCAGATACGCAGTATTTT. Translation: CASNERGADTQYF.

This clone was seen only once. This chain connects TRBV7-9 to TRBJ1-2; 7 bases map to TRBD1. The CDR3 sequence is 12 residues long. Per the germline V gene, CDR1 is SEHNR and CDR2 is FQNEAQ (reference sequence). With 5 bases clipped from V and 8 bases from J, the junction kept 5 bases outside the gene matches. The CDR3 is CASSGYRGGYTF. DNA for the CDR3: TGTGCCAGCAGCGGGTACAGGGGAGGCTACACCTTC.

The rearrangement joins TRBV27 to TRBJ2-2; 12 bases map to TRBD2. The length of the CDR3 is 17 residues. Germline-derived CDR1 and CDR2 are MNHEY and SMNVEV (reference sequence). Unmatched junction bases numbered 6, after V lost 7 bases and J lost 0 bases. The CDR3 reads CASTLTSGGSNTGELFF. As DNA, the CDR3 is TGTGCCAGCACCCTGACTAGCGGGGGATCGAACACCGGGGAGCTGTTTTTT.

V gene TRBV5-1 combines with J gene TRBJ2-3; 8 nucleotides line up with TRBD1. CDR1 SGHRS and CDR2 YFSETQ come from the germline V gene. CDR3 size: 16 residues. The V segment lost 3 bases and the J segment 0 bases; nucleotides outside the gene matches: 6. The CDR3 DNA reads as TGCGCCAGCAGCTCGGCCGACAGGGGAAGCACAGATACGCAGTATTTT. Amino acids: CASSSADRGSTDTQYF.

Points on this clone: A read error may produce the germline difference seen at one junction end. V usage is TRBV2 and J usage is TRBJ1-3; D is possibly TRBD1 (6 bases). Germline V gives CDR1 SNHLY, CDR2 FYNNEI. The CDR3 loop spans 16 amino acids. This CDR3 reads CASSQLDRISGSTIYF. The DNA of the CDR3 is TGTGCCAGCAGCCAGCTTGACAGGATCTCTGGAAGCACCATATATTTT. The variable domain in full, with the rest retrieved from reference TRBV2 and TRBJ1-3, is EPEVTQTPSHQVTQMGQEVILRCVPISNHLYFYWYRQILGQKVEFLVSFYNNEISEKSEIFDDQFSVERPDGSNFTLKIRSTKLEDSAMYFCASSQLDRISGSTIYFGEGSWLTVV.

V usage is TRBV30 and J usage is TRBJ2-3; 8 bases line up with TRBD2. Germline-derived CDR1 and CDR2 are GTSNPN and SVGIG (reference sequence). V dropped 1 base and J dropped 6; count of bases not matched to a gene: 3. The CDR3 length is 13 residues. The CDR3 protein is CAWSGTSMDTQYF. In DNA, the CDR3 is TGTGCCTGGAGTGGGACTAGCATGGATACGCAGTATTTT.

This clone has only a few counts. This chain connects TRBV5-6 to TRBJ2-2; possibly TRBD1 for D (6 bases). The CDR3 loop spans 15 amino acids. Germline V lookup: CDR1 SGHDT, CDR2 YYEEEE. V was pared by 1 base and J by 6 bases, with 13 bases between. CDR3 amino acids: CASSLRAGASGELFF. For the CDR3, the DNA is TGTGCCAGCAGCTTGAGGGCAGGGGCTTCCGGGGAGCTGTTTTTT.

V usage is TRBV28 and J usage is TRBJ1-2; TRBD1 aligns across 8 bases. J gave up 4 bases and V 6 bases, and 7 bases lay outside the gene matches. CDR3 size: 14 residues. CDR1 is MDHEN, CDR2 SYDVKM, per germline. In DNA, the CDR3 is TGTGCCAGCAGCCGCGGGACAGGTGGCTATGGCTACACCTTC. Translating gives CASSRGTGGYGYTF.

A few counts support this clone. The V and J genes are TRBV5-5 and TRBJ2-5; 11 bases are shared with TRBD2. The V segment lost 0 bases and the J segment 5 bases; nucleotides outside the gene matches: 6. Germline CDR1 is SGHKS and CDR2 is YYEKEE (reference sequence). The CDR3 totals 16 residues. CDR3 bases: TGTGCCAGCAGCTTGGAAGTAGCGGGGGGGCGGGAGACCCAGTACTTC. It translates to CASSLEVAGGRETQYF.

The chain has TRBV19 and TRBJ1-1; 7 bases map to TRBD1. Germline V gives CDR1 LNHDA, CDR2 SQIVND (reference sequence). The CDR3 is made up of 13 amino acids. V gave up 5 bases and J gave up 8 bases; unmatched junction bases: 8. The CDR3 reads CASSPDREGEAFF. The CDR3 nucleotides are TGTGCCAGTAGTCCCGACAGGGAAGGGGAAGCTTTCTTT.

This chain uses TRBV27 with TRBJ2-2; D is uncertain. The CDR3 extends over 12 amino acids. Looked up from germline, CDR1 is MNHEY and CDR2 is SMNVEV (reference sequence). Between the trimmed V and J ends, which lost 6 bases and 6 bases, there was a span of 8 bases. CDR3 amino acids: CASSLSPGELFF. CDR3 sequence (DNA): TGTGCCAGCAGCCTAAGCCCCGGGGAGCTGTTTTTT.

The J gene is TRBJ1-2, the V gene TRBV6-6, with D unresolved. Germline V gives CDR1 MNHNY, CDR2 SVGAGI (reference sequence). The length of the CDR3 is 15 residues. Trimming took off 2 bases at V and 0 bases at J, with 10 bases between the two ends. The CDR3: CASSYEASANYGYTF. In DNA, the CDR3 is TGTGCCAGCAGTTACGAGGCCTCAGCTAACTATGGCTACACCTTC.

V gene TRBV6-1 combines with J gene TRBJ2-7; 7 bases agree with TRBD2. The V segment lost 2 bases and the J segment 5 bases; nucleotides outside the gene matches: 6. CDR1 and CDR2 from the germline V gene are MNHNS and SASEGT. The CDR3 has 14 amino acids. In nucleotides, the CDR3 is TGTGCCAGCAGTGAACTGGGACTATCCAACGAGCAGTACTTC. Its protein product is CASSELGLSNEQYF.

This clone was detected only once. The V call is TRBV28, the J call TRBJ1-1, with 8 bases lining up with TRBD1. CDR1 and CDR2 from the germline V gene are MDHEN and SYDVKM. This CDR3 has 15 amino acids. Losses at the gene ends were 4 bases for V and 4 bases for J; bases not matched to a gene: 8. The CDR3 nucleotides are TGTGCCAGCAGTTCAGGGGGCGCGGACCCCACTGAAGCTTTCTTT. It codes for CASSSGGADPTEAFF.

This chain uses TRBV10-1 with TRBJ1-4; no reliable D call. Trimming cost V 4 bases and J 5 bases, with 14 bases left between them. Germline lookup yields CDR1 WNHNN and CDR2 SYGVQD (reference sequence). CDR3 length: 15 residues. The CDR3 region is CASSAGSSGNEKLFF. The CDR3 DNA follows: TGCGCCAGCAGTGCCGGATCTTCGGGGAATGAAAAACTGTTTTTT.

The chain uses TRBV9 and TRBJ2-3; the D gene is possibly TRBD2 (7 bases). V gave up 1 base and J gave up 6 bases, with 24 bases separating them. The CDR3 length is 18 residues. CDR1 and CDR2 (germline): SGDLS, YYNGEE. The CDR3 spells CASSVTDIWRGPSDTQYF. The CDR3 DNA is TGTGCCAGCAGCGTAACGGATATTTGGCGGGGGCCCTCGGATACGCAGTATTTT.

This clone has a handful of counts. The chain has TRBV5-4 and TRBJ1-3, with D maybe TRBD1 (5 bases). V was clipped by 10 bases and J by 4 bases, with 12 bases between them. The CDR3 covers 12 residues. Germline V gives CDR1 SGHNT, CDR2 YYREEE (reference sequence). Here the CDR3 reads CACGGDGNTIYF. CDR3 in DNA: TGTGCCTGTGGGGGGGACGGAAACACCATATATTTT.

The rearrangement links TRBV5-1 to TRBJ2-7; TRBD1 aligns across 10 bases. J gave up 0 bases and V 3 bases, and 6 bases lay outside the gene matches. Germline lookup yields CDR1 SGHRS and CDR2 YFSETQ. CDR3 length: 16 amino acids. CDR3 coding DNA: TGCGCCAGCAGCTCGATTAGGACAGGGGGCTCCTACGAGCAGTACTTC. This encodes CASSSIRTGGSYEQYF.

The genes are TRBV5-1 and TRBJ1-1; tentative D call: TRBD1 (5 bases). This CDR3 spans 16 amino acids. Germline V CDR1 and CDR2: SGHRS, YFSETQ. Trimming shortened V by 0 bases and J by 3 bases, and 15 bases separated the two germline ends. Here the CDR3 reads CASSLGPSSGDTEAFF. The CDR3 DNA follows: TGCGCCAGCAGCTTGGGCCCGTCCTCGGGGGACACTGAAGCTTTCTTT.

The chain is built from TRBV6-4 and TRBJ1-2; D might be TRBD1 (5 bases). The ends were cut back, 4 bases at V and 8 bases at J, with 11 bases in the middle. Looked up from germline, CDR1 is MRHNA and CDR2 is SNTAGT. CDR3 length: 12 amino acids. CDR3 region: CASSAAGNGYTF. DNA for the CDR3: TGTGCCAGCAGTGCAGCAGGGAACGGCTACACCTTC.

V and J are TRBV28 and TRBJ2-7; TRBD1 agrees at 7 bases. With 4 bases clipped from V and 2 bases from J, the junction kept 8 bases outside the gene matches. Germline CDR1 and CDR2: MDHEN and SYDVKM. The CDR3 sequence is 15 residues long. CDR3: CASSSPGQKTYEQYF. In DNA form, the CDR3 reads TGTGCCAGCAGTTCTCCGGGACAGAAAACCTACGAGCAGTACTTC.